These T cell receptor beta chains were read from a single sample in a study of vaccination and CD4 T cells after COVID-19. These receptors lack a known antigen. TCRdb reanalysed the PCR reads using MiXCR and keeps one entry per CDR3 protein. The table shows 10,000 to 15,000 distinct CDR3 sequences, with over 40% occurring only once. The source material was CD4+ T cells from blood, cultured in vitro. The receptors originated from a human donor who had recovered from COVID-19. The CDR3 runs from the conserved cysteine through the conserved F or W. Fields, in order: clone size, J gene, V gene, D gene, CDR3 protein, CDR3 DNA. The D gene is left open where the match is weak. Clone size is shown for a subset of rows, as once, few, many or a class of expanded clone.

few	TRBJ1-4	TRBV19	NA	CASSPMTGSGEKLFF	TGTGCCAGTAGCCCAATGACAGGCAGCGGAGAAAAACTGTTTTTT
NA	TRBJ1-6	TRBV6-1	TRBD1	CASTRTGWVDSPLHF	TGTGCCAGCACCCGGACAGGGTGGGTTGATTCACCCCTCCACTTT
NA	TRBJ2-1	TRBV20-1	TRBD2	CSASLRAGARNEQFF	TGCAGTGCTAGTCTGCGAGCGGGGGCGCGGAATGAGCAGTTCTTC
NA	TRBJ2-7	TRBV7-8	NA	CASSPRLHYEQYF	TGTGCCAGCAGCCCTCGGTTACATTACGAGCAGTACTTC
NA	TRBJ1-1	TRBV6-1	NA	CASSDVGLNTEAFF	TGTGCCAGCAGTGATGTCGGTCTGAACACTGAAGCTTTCTTT
NA	TRBJ1-6	TRBV5-4	NA	CASSSINTGFGNSPLHF	TGTGCCAGCAGCTCGATTAATACAGGGTTCGGTAATTCACCCCTCCACTTT
NA	TRBJ2-5	TRBV5-3	NA	CARSVGWGPETQYF	TGTGCCAGAAGCGTGGGTTGGGGGCCGGAGACCCAGTACTTC
NA	TRBJ2-1	TRBV7-7	TRBD2	CASSSGLAGTTQFF	TGTGCCAGCAGCTCAGGACTAGCGGGAACAACGCAGTTCTTC
NA	TRBJ1-1	TRBV19	NA	CASSIPRATEAFF	TGTGCCAGTAGTATTCCCAGGGCCACTGAAGCTTTCTTT
NA	TRBJ1-2	TRBV2	NA	CASSPRGGYTF	TGTGCCAGCAGTCCCCGCGGTGGCTACACCTTC
NA	TRBJ2-6	TRBV7-9	TRBD2	CASSYGRGGRYTGANVLTF	TGTGCCAGCAGCTACGGACGCGGGGGGAGATACACTGGGGCCAACGTCCTGACTTTC
NA	TRBJ1-4	TRBV10-3	NA	CAISDPANEKLFF	TGTGCCATCAGTGATCCAGCCAATGAAAAACTGTTTTTT
NA	TRBJ2-3	TRBV12-3/TRBV12-4	NA	CASSLYVTDTQYF	TGTGCCAGCAGTTTATATGTCACAGATACGCAGTATTTT
few	TRBJ1-1	TRBV11-3	NA	CASSLDGGQRTEAFF	TGTGCCAGCAGCTTAGACGGGGGGCAGCGCACTGAAGCTTTCTTT
NA	TRBJ1-1	TRBV28	TRBD1	CASSLDRGRTEAFF	TGTGCCAGCAGTTTAGACAGGGGAAGGACTGAAGCTTTCTTT
NA	TRBJ2-3	TRBV20-1	NA	CSLGADTQYF	TGCAGCCTAGGAGCAGATACGCAGTATTTT
NA	TRBJ2-2	TRBV14	NA	CASSQVAGSWNTGELFF	TGTGCCAGCAGCCAAGTCGCAGGATCCTGGAACACCGGGGAGCTGTTTTTT
few	TRBJ1-5	TRBV2	TRBD1	CASSPDRDNQPQHF	TGTGCCAGCAGTCCCGACAGGGACAATCAGCCCCAGCATTTT
NA	TRBJ2-7	TRBV20-1	NA	CSAPRGSYEQYF	TGCAGTGCTCCCCGGGGCTCCTACGAGCAGTACTTC
NA	TRBJ2-4	TRBV7-8	NA	CASSLDSLAKNIQYF	TGTGCCAGCAGCCTAGACAGCTTAGCCAAAAACATTCAGTACTTC
NA	TRBJ2-2	TRBV5-4	NA	CASSLNRASRTGELFF	TGTGCCAGCAGCCTCAACAGGGCGAGTCGGACCGGGGAGCTGTTTTTT
NA	TRBJ2-7	TRBV20-1	TRBD2	CSASISGRRNEQYF	TGCAGTGCTAGCATCAGCGGGAGGAGGAACGAGCAGTACTTC
NA	TRBJ2-7	TRBV11-2	NA	CASSQVYEQYF	TGTGCCAGCAGCCAAGTCTACGAGCAGTACTTC
few	TRBJ1-2	TRBV30	NA	CAWSAGGGYTF	TGTGCCTGGAGTGCCGGGGGTGGCTACACCTTC
NA	TRBJ2-7	TRBV6-2/TRBV6-3	NA	CASSYDSIREQYF	TGTGCCAGCAGTTACGACTCGATAAGGGAGCAGTACTTC
NA	TRBJ1-2	TRBV15	TRBD1	CATSRGGDSHIYGYTF	TGTGCCACCAGCAGAGGGGGGGACAGCCATATCTATGGCTACACCTTC
NA	TRBJ1-4	TRBV7-9	NA	CASSQMVGETFF	TGTGCCAGCAGCCAAATGGTGGGGGAGACGTTTTTT
few	TRBJ1-4	TRBV6-1	TRBD1	CASSPDRVNEKLFF	TGTGCCAGCAGCCCGGACAGGGTGAATGAAAAACTGTTTTTT
once	TRBJ1-4	TRBV20-1	NA	CSARGQGLTNEKLFF	TGCAGTGCTAGGGGTCAGGGGCTCACTAATGAAAAACTGTTTTTT
NA	TRBJ1-2	TRBV6-5	TRBD1	CASSYLRTGGGYGYTF	TGTGCCAGCAGTTACTTGCGGACAGGGGGCGGCTATGGCTACACCTTC
NA	TRBJ2-6	TRBV1	NA	CTSSLSAASGANVLTF	TGCACCAGCAGCCTTTCTGCTGCCTCTGGGGCCAACGTCCTGACTTTC
NA	TRBJ2-7	TRBV7-9	TRBD2	CASSPGTSGGLHEQYF	TGTGCCAGCAGCCCCGGGACTAGCGGGGGCCTTCACGAGCAGTACTTC
NA	TRBJ2-2	TRBV7-6	TRBD1	CASSLEGQGNTGELFF	TGTGCCAGCAGCTTAGAGGGACAGGGGAACACCGGGGAGCTGTTTTTT
NA	TRBJ1-1	TRBV30	NA	CATGQLNTEAFF	TGTGCCACTGGACAATTGAACACTGAAGCTTTCTTT
few	TRBJ1-4	TRBV19	NA	CASRPGSNEKLFF	TGTGCCAGTAGGCCGGGATCTAATGAAAAACTGTTTTTT
NA	TRBJ2-1	TRBV30	TRBD1	CAWSMGQEAYNEQFF	TGTGCCTGGAGTATGGGACAGGAGGCTTACAATGAGCAGTTCTTC
few	TRBJ2-1	TRBV6-5	TRBD2	CASSYGLAVYNEQFF	TGTGCCAGCAGTTACGGACTAGCGGTGTACAATGAGCAGTTCTTC
NA	TRBJ2-2	TRBV12-3/TRBV12-4	TRBD2	CASFYKGLAATGELFF	TGTGCCAGCTTCTATAAGGGACTAGCCGCCACCGGGGAGCTGTTTTTT
NA	TRBJ1-1	TRBV7-9	TRBD1	CASSSGQGTEAFF	TGTGCCAGCAGCTCCGGACAGGGCACTGAAGCTTTCTTT
NA	TRBJ2-3	TRBV30	NA	CAWSGGDTQYF	TGTGCCTGGAGTGGGGGGGATACGCAGTATTTT
NA	TRBJ1-2	TRBV6-4	NA	CASSVERANYGYTF	TGTGCCAGCAGTGTAGAACGGGCTAACTATGGCTACACCTTC
NA	TRBJ2-3	TRBV2	NA	CASNEGVTDTQYF	TGTGCCAGCAATGAGGGGGTCACAGATACGCAGTATTTT
NA	TRBJ2-5	TRBV10-3	NA	CAISEVAQETQYF	TGTGCCATCAGTGAGGTGGCCCAAGAGACCCAGTACTTC
NA	TRBJ1-5	TRBV27	NA	CASKRGNQPQHF	TGTGCCAGCAAAAGAGGGAATCAGCCCCAGCATTTT
few	TRBJ2-3	TRBV7-7	NA	CASSLTGPDTQYF	TGTGCTAGCAGCTTAACAGGGCCAGATACGCAGTATTTT
NA	TRBJ1-1	TRBV6-5	NA	CASSSPLGMNTEAFF	TGTGCCAGCAGTTCCCCCCTAGGTATGAACACTGAAGCTTTCTTT
medium-sized	TRBJ2-5	TRBV7-2	TRBD2	CASSLAGLAGGETQYF	TGTGCCAGCAGCTTAGCGGGACTAGCGGGGGGAGAGACCCAGTACTTC
NA	TRBJ2-2	TRBV27	NA	CASSLRQASGELFF	TGTGCCAGCAGTTTACGGCAGGCGTCCGGGGAGCTGTTTTTT
NA	TRBJ2-3	TRBV7-9	TRBD2	CASSFSGGWTQYF	TGTGCCAGCAGCTTTAGCGGGGGATGGACGCAGTATTTT
few	TRBJ1-1	TRBV7-8	NA	CASSLERANTEAFF	TGTGCCAGCAGCTTAGAGCGGGCGAACACTGAAGCTTTCTTT
NA	TRBJ1-5	TRBV19	NA	CASAEDLAQHF	TGTGCCAGTGCGGAGGACCTGGCCCAGCATTTT
few	TRBJ1-2	TRBV3-1	TRBD1	CASSHRDSLGYTF	TGTGCCAGCAGCCACCGGGACAGCCTTGGCTACACCTTC
NA	TRBJ1-5	TRBV20-1	NA	CSASTVFNQPQHF	TGCAGTGCTAGTACTGTCTTCAATCAGCCCCAGCATTTT
few	TRBJ2-5	TRBV20-1	TRBD1	CSANKPQGSQETQYF	TGCAGTGCTAACAAACCACAGGGGTCCCAAGAGACCCAGTACTTC
NA	TRBJ2-7	TRBV6-8	NA	CASSYRGGGSYEQYF	TGTGCCAGCAGTTATAGGGGCGGAGGCTCCTACGAGCAGTACTTC
NA	TRBJ1-1	TRBV2	NA	CASSQKTGRVNTEAFF	TGTGCCAGCAGCCAGAAGACCGGACGGGTGAACACTGAAGCTTTCTTT
few	TRBJ2-3	TRBV2	TRBD2	CASRRTSGGFSTDTQYF	TGTGCCAGCAGAAGGACTAGCGGGGGTTTTAGCACAGATACGCAGTATTTT
NA	TRBJ1-2	TRBV19	NA	CASSSTGIPLVRDGYTF	TGTGCCAGTAGTAGCACCGGGATCCCTTTAGTTAGGGATGGCTACACCTTC